This T cell receptor (beta chain) was recovered during a study of shared clonotypes between healthy human individuals. Every donor was a Caucasian adult from Nashville, Tennessee. Some clones are missing from TCRdb's copy, which holds only in-frame ones; the method was immunoSEQ multiplex PCR. The repertoire holds about 600,000 clones, with around 80% as singletons. Germline CDR1 SGDLS, CDR2 YYNGEE. Trimming cost V 0 bases and J 5 bases; bases outside gene matches: 6. The CDR3 sequence is 15 residues long. This receptor was obtained from a woman in her thirties or forties in good health. Some clones in this sample may be carry-over from other donors' samples. This rearrangement joins TRBV9 to TRBJ2-5; the match to TRBD1 covers 8 bases. Sequenced sample: PBMCs. The CDR3 coding sequence is TGTGCCAGCAGCGTAGGCGGACAGGGAACGGAGACCCAGTACTTC. It translates to CASSVGGQGTETQYF.